This T cell receptor beta chain was retrieved from a study of regulatory T cells in long-lasting Graves disease (dated by TCRdb to about 2021). In the study overall: Persistent Graves' disease meant more than 5 years of antithyroid drug treatment with TSH receptor autoantibodies that stayed positive. The study took place in China and was registered as a clinical trial. Antithyroid drugs had been taken for about 9.7 years on average by persistent Graves' disease patients in the clinical cohort. Peripheral blood TCR sequencing and RNA sequencing compared persistent Graves' disease patients with newly diagnosed Graves' disease patients. A total of about 35 samples underwent TCR sequencing, from about 13 patients with persistent Graves' disease and approximately 20 patients with newly diagnosed Graves' disease.

This clonotype has ten or more counts. Which antigen it targets is not known. It has no much larger one-base neighbor in the sample; base qualities were not kept. Points the paper makes about the study in general: Peripheral blood alone was examined, since thyroid tissue, which constituted the primary lesion, could not be accessed. Preferential use of TRBV28, TRBJ1-2 and TRBJ2-5 was observed in persistent disease, whereas TRBV20-1 and TRBJ2-1 were favored in newly diagnosed disease. Sequencing and analysis were restricted to the TCR beta chain. Persistent Graves' disease patients showed lower TCR Shannon entropy and fewer highly expanded clones than newly diagnosed patients, suggesting clonal expansion. The authors acknowledged the small sample size as a limitation that may reduce accuracy. Persistent patients shared more public clonotypes among themselves (approximately 2,500) than newly diagnosed patients did (roughly 920).

What the time point label conveys for this sample: persistent/refractory GD, antithyroid drugs over 5 years with positive TRAb. RNA was extracted from PBMCs in TRIzol for both TCR sequencing and RNA sequencing. The diagnosis of Graves' disease was made according to American Thyroid Association guidelines. Recruitment of patients was carried out at an endocrinology department in Xi'an, China. Each patient gave about 10 milliliters of peripheral blood, collected in an EDTA anticoagulant tube. PBMCs were isolated by Ficoll Paque Plus density gradient separation without further T cell sorting. An Agilent 2100 Bioanalyzer and agarose gel were used to check RNA quality, while a NanoDrop 2000 measured RNA concentration. The library was made by multiplex PCR. This sample was sequenced with an Illumina HiSeq 4000. To build TCR beta libraries, CDR3 regions were amplified by Arm-PCR using iRepertoire HTBI primers. Before sequencing, the PCR products went through gel purification. For the original study's pipeline: A total of 62 TRBV and 14 TRBJ segments were identified across samples and were used for gene usage analysis of CDR3 amino acid clonotypes. Filtered high-quality paired reads were merged into contigs using COPE and FqMerger. Contigs were aligned with BLAST to IMGT TRBV, TRBD and TRBJ reference genes, and CDR3 was defined per IMGT. Clonotypes above 0.1% frequency were classified as highly expanded clones. Shannon entropy served as the measure of repertoire diversity, while the Gini coefficient captured V-J evenness. A clonotype was considered public if more than one individual shared it. The public reads were quality trimmed at Q25 with fastp and then assembled into clones with MiXCR by TCRdb, keeping productive beta chains. All rows with the same CDR3 protein become a single entry with the most common DNA and genes. Clone size and V and J calls follow TCRdb, not the original study. The sample table contains 300,000 to 350,000 distinct CDR3 sequences; only one count was recorded for about 20% of them. The ten top clones hold just under 30% of the sample.

From cysteine to phenylalanine, the CDR3 is 16 amino acids long. The retained sequence is limited to the CDR3, 48 bases, with the frame set at the first base. V is clipped by 1 base and J by 5 bases, and the sequence between their germline boundaries is 17 bases long. The germline V gene yields ENHRY for CDR1 and SYGVKD for CDR2. The sequencing here drew on peripheral blood mononuclear cells (PBMCs), taken when the disease was refractory, from a patient treated with antithyroid drugs. The source of this sequence is a female donor with Graves disease. The V and J segments used are TRBV10-3 and TRBJ2-5, with no D gene named confidently. The nucleotide sequence is given as TGTGCCATCAGTGAGTTGTATGAACCGGGCCTTGAGACCCAGTACTTC. It translates to CAISELYEPGLETQYF.